The text below deals with one T cell receptor beta chain. The sample is drawn from a study of OX40 agonist ivuxolimab in advanced cancers. Repertoires were generated with immunoSEQ multiplex PCR, while TCRdb's copy carries only in-frame clones and drops some. This sample has about 79,000 clones; roughly 85% occur once, and the top ten carry 4.1%. Trimming shortened V by 5 bases and J by 4 bases, and 9 bases separated the two germline ends. Germline assignment: CDR1 GTSNPN and CDR2 SVGIG (reference sequence). CDR3 length: 13 amino acids. This chain links TRBV30 with TRBJ2-6; no clear D gene. The starting material was CD4+ or CD8+ T cells sorted from blood, obtained in a trial of the OX40 agonist ivuxolimab. This clonotype was obtained from an adult with an advanced solid tumor such as melanoma, head and neck, liver or kidney cancer. Written as DNA, the CDR3 is TGTGCCTGGGGCTCTCCGGGGGCCAACGTCCTGACTTTC. It specifies CAWGSPGANVLTF.